This T cell receptor beta chain was documented in a study of blood T cell repertoires in COVID-19 (dated by TCRdb to 2020 to 2021). With regard to the full study: Collaborator samples came from the United States, Italy and Spain and covered acute and convalescent phases of COVID-19. The material from the prospective study consisted of cDNA or gDNA derived from T cells, B-cell-depleted T cells, or PBMCs. Subjects who had been exposed to COVID-19, were actively infected with it, or had recovered from it provided the deeply sampled blood TCRbeta repertoires that made up the dataset. The repertoires were released in a freely available public database meant as a resource for research on the immune response to SARS-CoV-2. Samples came from the ongoing ImmuneRACE study (first 160 participants) plus 1,254 subjects from 6 global collaborators. Nearly every sample came with metadata listing a de-identified subject ID, COVID-19 status, age in years and sex. HLA class I and class II types, where available, came from metadata supplied by the sample provider rather than from assay-based typing. Study-level results and caveats: How much clinical and demographic metadata was included differed by source and by participant, and the metadata was provided uncurated.

CDR1 is given as LGHDT and CDR2 as YNNKEL, both from the germline V gene (reference sequence). The junction shows trimming of 4 bases on V and 3 bases on J, and the gene matches do not reach 2 bases of it. Inclusive of the bounding cysteine and phenylalanine, the CDR3 is 14 residues long. The entry retains the CDR3 DNA only, 42 bases that are in frame from base 1. As concerns this clone: There is no known antigen for this receptor. Base qualities are missing; no much larger clone stands one base away.

Participants in the prospective study were aged about 18 to 95 years, lived in some 24 United States geographic areas, and enrolled through a virtual design. To assign participants to cohorts, the prospective study relied on clinical history that participants themselves reported in a screening survey and a study questionnaire. Recovered participants in ImmuneRACE Cohort 3 were defined as having two consecutive negative NP/OP PCR tests, clearance from a healthcare professional, or resolution of symptoms. In the prospective study, mobile phlebotomists collected whole blood, serum and a nasopharyngeal or oropharyngeal swab from each participant. Prospective study participants could optionally give additional blood draws and questionnaires over an approximately two-month period. Before DNA extraction, blood samples from the prospective study were shipped at room temperature or frozen. The immunoSEQ Assay, a bias-controlled multiplex PCR, was used to amplify TCRbeta CDR3 regions from genomic DNA. Per the source publication's procedure: Nucleated cell counts per sample were estimated from amplification of reference gene primers within the assay. To quantify the absolute abundance of each unique TCRbeta CDR3 rearrangement, sequence reads were collapsed and filtered. For each sample, productive Simpson clonality was calculated as the square root of Simpson's diversity index across productive rearrangements. Here the immuneACCESS table is served through TCRdb, limited to in-frame sequences with V and J called. Missing clones are a known gap in these copies; in checked studies unresolved V genes cover under half, and the rest lacks a known reason. V and J calls and clone size are given by that table; D and trimming were obtained from the DNA. Across this sample there are more than 300,000 clones, with around 84% seen only once. The top ten clonotypes cover around 9.3% of the sample.

This clonotype was obtained from a woman between 18 and 29 years old who had recovered from COVID-19. Sequencing input: PBMCs or T cells enriched from blood (not recorded which). The chain joins TRBV3-1 (or the pseudogene TRBV3-2) to TRBJ2-7, with 11 middle bases fitting TRBD2. The CDR3 sequence is CASSLAGGLYEQYF. At the DNA level, the sequence is TGTGCCAGCAGCCTAGCGGGGGGGCTCTACGAGCAGTACTTC.